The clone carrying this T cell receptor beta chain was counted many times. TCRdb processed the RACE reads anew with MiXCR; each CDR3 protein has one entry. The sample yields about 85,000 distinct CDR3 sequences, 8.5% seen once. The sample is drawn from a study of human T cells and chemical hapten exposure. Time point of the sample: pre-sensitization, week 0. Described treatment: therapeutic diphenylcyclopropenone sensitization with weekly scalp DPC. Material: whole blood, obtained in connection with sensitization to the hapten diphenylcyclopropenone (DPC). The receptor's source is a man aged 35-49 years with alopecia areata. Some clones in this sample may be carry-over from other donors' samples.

The CDR3 DNA sequence: TGTGCCAGCAGCCCAACGGACCTTGCAACTAATGAAAAACTGTTTTTT. Translation gives CASSPTDLATNEKLFF. V gene TRBV7-8 combines with J gene TRBJ1-4; D call uncertain. Germline lookup yields CDR1 SGHVS and CDR2 FQNEAQ. The ends were cut back, 5 bases at V and 0 bases at J, with 13 bases in the middle. The CDR3 runs to 16 residues.